A selection of T cell receptor beta chains follows, all from one sample in a study of PD-1 and CTLA-4 blockade in melanoma. Data came from immunoSEQ multiplex PCR; TCRdb stores just in-frame clones and leaves some out. The sample carries about 16,000 clones, approximately 63% recorded once. The input for sequencing was CD8+ T cells from peripheral blood, taken from a patient given anti-PD-1 treatment. These receptors all stem from a human donor with melanoma. The CDR3 runs from the conserved cysteine through the conserved F or W. D genes are given only for firm matches. Size tells how often a clone was seen (once, few, many) or the class of an expanded clone, and some rows leave it out.

CDR3 protein: CASSLTTERNQPQHF
CDR3 DNA: TGTGCCAGCAGCTTAACCACGGAGCGCAATCAGCCCCAGCATTTT
V gene: TRBV11-1
J gene: TRBJ1-5
clone size: few
D gene: NA

CDR3 protein: CASSSLTGELFF
CDR3 DNA: TGTGCCAGCAGCTCTTTGACCGGGGAGCTGTTTTTT
V gene: TRBV7-9
J gene: TRBJ2-2
clone size: few
D gene: NA

CDR3 protein: CASSDLRTNTGELFF
CDR3 DNA: TGTGCCAGCAGTGATTTGAGGACGAACACCGGGGAGCTGTTTTTT
V gene: TRBV2
J gene: TRBJ2-2
clone size: once
D gene: NA

CDR3 protein: CASSYAQGGNQPQHF
CDR3 DNA: TGTGCCAGCAGCTACGCTCAGGGAGGCAATCAGCCCCAGCATTTT
V gene: TRBV6-5
J gene: TRBJ1-5
clone size: NA
D gene: NA

CDR3 protein: CASSSGTLGEQYF
CDR3 DNA: TGTGCCAGCAGCTCCGGGACTCTCGGGGAGCAGTACTTC
V gene: TRBV5-4
J gene: TRBJ2-7
clone size: NA
D gene: NA

CDR3 protein: CASSRTGYYEQYF
CDR3 DNA: TGTGCCAGCAGTCGGACAGGGTACTACGAGCAGTACTTC
V gene: TRBV3-1/TRBV3-2
J gene: TRBJ2-7
clone size: once
D gene: TRBD1

CDR3 protein: CASGPGFQPQHF
CDR3 DNA: TGTGCTAGTGGTCCAGGGTTTCAGCCCCAGCATTTT
V gene: TRBV12-5
J gene: TRBJ1-5
clone size: NA
D gene: NA

CDR3 protein: CASSIGVRPQHF
CDR3 DNA: TGTGCCAGTAGTATAGGAGTTCGGCCCCAGCATTTT
V gene: TRBV19
J gene: TRBJ1-5
clone size: NA
D gene: NA

CDR3 protein: CASGDSSNNEQFF
CDR3 DNA: TGTGCCAGCGGTGACAGTTCGAACAATGAGCAGTTCTTC
V gene: TRBV6-1
J gene: TRBJ2-1
clone size: few
D gene: NA

CDR3 protein: CASSLEKGALYYEQYF
CDR3 DNA: TGTGCCAGCAGCTTAGAAAAGGGGGCCCTTTACTACGAGCAGTACTTC
V gene: TRBV7-9
J gene: TRBJ2-7
clone size: NA
D gene: TRBD1

CDR3 protein: CASRLGAGYNEQFF
CDR3 DNA: TGCGCCAGCAGGCTGGGAGCGGGGTACAATGAGCAGTTCTTC
V gene: TRBV10-2
J gene: TRBJ2-1
clone size: NA
D gene: TRBD2

CDR3 protein: CASSLGRVGGEKLFF
CDR3 DNA: TGTGCCAGCAGCTTAGGGAGGGTAGGTGGCGAAAAACTGTTTTTT
V gene: TRBV7-9
J gene: TRBJ1-4
clone size: NA
D gene: NA

CDR3 protein: CASSILYGGIDEQYF
CDR3 DNA: TGTGCCAGTAGTATTCTCTATGGGGGAATCGACGAGCAGTACTTC
V gene: TRBV19
J gene: TRBJ2-7
clone size: NA
D gene: NA

CDR3 protein: CASSATDSNQPQHF
CDR3 DNA: TGCGCCAGCAGTGCGACAGATAGCAATCAGCCCCAGCATTTT
V gene: TRBV10-2
J gene: TRBJ1-5
clone size: NA
D gene: NA

CDR3 protein: CASSRRQGENSPLHF
CDR3 DNA: TGTGCCAGCAGCCGCCGACAGGGAGAGAATTCACCCCTCCACTTT
V gene: TRBV7-8
J gene: TRBJ1-6
clone size: NA
D gene: TRBD1

CDR3 protein: CSARGGGEQYF
CDR3 DNA: TGCAGTGCTAGAGGAGGGGGAGAGCAGTACTTC
V gene: TRBV20-1
J gene: TRBJ2-7
clone size: NA
D gene: NA

CDR3 protein: CASSLGYSYMNTEAFF
CDR3 DNA: TGTGCCAGCAGCTTGGGGTATTCATATATGAACACTGAAGCTTTCTTT
V gene: TRBV5-6
J gene: TRBJ1-1
clone size: NA
D gene: NA

CDR3 protein: CASSLPGLSGNTIYF
CDR3 DNA: TGTGCCAGCAGCCTCCCGGGACTCTCTGGAAACACCATATATTTT
V gene: TRBV4-2
J gene: TRBJ1-3
clone size: once
D gene: NA

CDR3 protein: CASSFGSLTYEQYF
CDR3 DNA: TGTGCCAGCAGCTTCGGAAGTTTAACCTACGAGCAGTACTTC
V gene: TRBV7-9
J gene: TRBJ2-7
clone size: NA
D gene: NA

CDR3 protein: CASSWNGLGYTF
CDR3 DNA: TGTGCCAGCAGCTGGAATGGGCTTGGCTACACCTTC
V gene: TRBV7-6
J gene: TRBJ1-2
clone size: few
D gene: NA

CDR3 protein: CASSPPRTRETQYF
CDR3 DNA: TGTGCCAGCAGCCCGCCCCGGACGAGAGAGACCCAGTACTTC
V gene: TRBV7-9
J gene: TRBJ2-5
clone size: NA
D gene: NA

CDR3 protein: CASSQGTGDEKLFF
CDR3 DNA: TGCGCCAGCAGCCAAGGGACAGGGGATGAAAAACTGTTTTTT
V gene: TRBV4-1
J gene: TRBJ1-4
clone size: NA
D gene: TRBD1

CDR3 protein: CASSYSVTGTGTNTEAFF
CDR3 DNA: TGTGCCAGCAGCTACTCAGTGACCGGGACAGGGACGAACACTGAAGCTTTCTTT
V gene: TRBV6-2/TRBV6-3
J gene: TRBJ1-1
clone size: NA
D gene: TRBD1

CDR3 protein: CASIGIGAYEQYF
CDR3 DNA: TGTGCCAGCATCGGGATCGGTGCCTACGAGCAGTACTTC
V gene: TRBV7-9
J gene: TRBJ2-7
clone size: NA
D gene: NA

CDR3 protein: CASSLAQGERGTEAFF
CDR3 DNA: TGTGCCAGCAGCTTGGCCCAGGGGGAAAGGGGTACTGAAGCTTTCTTT
V gene: TRBV5-8
J gene: TRBJ1-1
clone size: NA
D gene: TRBD1

CDR3 protein: CASSHLGQGCGETQYF
CDR3 DNA: TGCGCCAGCAGTCACTTGGGACAGGGCTGTGGAGAGACCCAGTACTTC
V gene: TRBV23-1
J gene: TRBJ2-5
clone size: once
D gene: TRBD1

CDR3 protein: CASSVGDSSQMAFF
CDR3 DNA: TGTGCCAGCAGCGTAGGGGACAGCAGTCAAATGGCTTTCTTT
V gene: TRBV9
J gene: TRBJ1-1
clone size: NA
D gene: TRBD1

CDR3 protein: CASSLGSGDHNEQFF
CDR3 DNA: TGTGCCAGCAGCTTAGGTTCGGGGGACCACAATGAGCAGTTCTTC
V gene: TRBV11-2
J gene: TRBJ2-1
clone size: NA
D gene: NA

CDR3 protein: CSVEDRQGASTDTQYF
CDR3 DNA: TGCAGCGTTGAAGATCGCCAGGGGGCGAGCACAGATACGCAGTATTTT
V gene: TRBV29-1
J gene: TRBJ2-3
clone size: NA
D gene: TRBD1

CDR3 protein: CASSPSAIVSSYNEQFF
CDR3 DNA: TGTGCCAGCAGTCCTAGCGCCATCGTCAGCTCCTACAATGAGCAGTTCTTC
V gene: TRBV2
J gene: TRBJ2-1
clone size: NA
D gene: NA

CDR3 protein: CASSLARRTGTSTDTQYF
CDR3 DNA: TGTGCCAGCAGTTTGGCCCGCCGGACTGGAACTAGCACAGATACGCAGTATTTT
V gene: TRBV28
J gene: TRBJ2-3
clone size: once
D gene: NA

CDR3 protein: CASSQVRDEATTNEKLFF
CDR3 DNA: TGCGCCAGCAGTCAAGTCAGGGATGAGGCCACAACTAATGAAAAACTGTTTTTT
V gene: TRBV23-1
J gene: TRBJ1-4
clone size: NA
D gene: NA

CDR3 protein: CASSLGQENTEAFF
CDR3 DNA: TGTGCCAGCAGTTTGGGGCAGGAGAACACTGAAGCTTTCTTT
V gene: TRBV28
J gene: TRBJ1-1
clone size: NA
D gene: NA

CDR3 protein: CASSRAAASRDEQFF
CDR3 DNA: TGTGCCAGCAGTCGGGCAGCCGCTTCTCGGGATGAGCAGTTCTTC
V gene: TRBV27
J gene: TRBJ2-1
clone size: few
D gene: NA

CDR3 protein: CASSSAGSYEQYF
CDR3 DNA: TGTGCCAGCAGTTCGGCAGGCTCCTACGAGCAGTACTTC
V gene: TRBV6-6
J gene: TRBJ2-7
clone size: NA
D gene: NA

CDR3 protein: CASSPRGTEAFF
CDR3 DNA: TGTGCCAGCAGCCCCCGCGGGACTGAAGCTTTCTTT
V gene: TRBV13
J gene: TRBJ1-1
clone size: NA
D gene: NA

CDR3 protein: CASSPAMGGGSYEQYF
CDR3 DNA: TGTGCCAGCAGCCCTGCGATGGGGGGGGGCTCCTACGAGCAGTACTTC
V gene: TRBV7-9
J gene: TRBJ2-7
clone size: NA
D gene: TRBD2